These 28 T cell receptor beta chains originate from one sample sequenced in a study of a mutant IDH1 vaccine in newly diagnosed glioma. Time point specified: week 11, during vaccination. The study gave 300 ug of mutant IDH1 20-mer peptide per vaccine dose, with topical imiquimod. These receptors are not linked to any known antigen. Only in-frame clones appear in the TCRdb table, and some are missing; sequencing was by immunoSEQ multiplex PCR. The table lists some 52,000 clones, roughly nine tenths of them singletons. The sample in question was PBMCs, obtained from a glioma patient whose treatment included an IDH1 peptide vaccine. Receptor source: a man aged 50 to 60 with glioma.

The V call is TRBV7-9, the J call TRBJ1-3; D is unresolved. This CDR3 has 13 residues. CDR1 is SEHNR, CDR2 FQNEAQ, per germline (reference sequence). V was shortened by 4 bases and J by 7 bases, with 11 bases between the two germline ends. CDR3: CASSSIWWNTIYF. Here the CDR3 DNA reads TGTGCCAGCAGCTCTATTTGGTGGAACACCATATATTTT.

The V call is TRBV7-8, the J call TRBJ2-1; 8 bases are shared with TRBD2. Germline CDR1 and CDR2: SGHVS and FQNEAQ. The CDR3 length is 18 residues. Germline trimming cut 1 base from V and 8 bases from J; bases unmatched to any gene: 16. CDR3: CASSLVSSSGSKLDEQFF. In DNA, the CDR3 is TGTGCCAGCAGCTTAGTCTCGTCGAGCGGGAGTAAACTAGATGAGCAGTTCTTC.

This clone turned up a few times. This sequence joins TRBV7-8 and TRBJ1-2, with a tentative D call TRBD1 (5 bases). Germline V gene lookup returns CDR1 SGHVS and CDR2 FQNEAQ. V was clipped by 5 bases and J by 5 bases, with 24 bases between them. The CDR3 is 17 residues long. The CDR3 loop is CASSPRSGGDGKYGYTF. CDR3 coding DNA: TGTGCCAGCAGCCCTCGATCTGGGGGGGATGGAAAGTATGGCTACACCTTC.

The CDR3 nucleotides are TGCGCCAGCAGCTGGACGGTCGATAGCAATCAGCCCCAGCATTTT. It encodes CASSWTVDSNQPQHF. The chain is built from TRBV4-1 and TRBJ1-5; D uncertain. The CDR3 is 15 amino acids. With 5 bases removed from V and 0 bases from J, the gap between germline ends came to 11 bases. Germline CDR1 reads MGHRA; CDR2 reads YSYEKL.

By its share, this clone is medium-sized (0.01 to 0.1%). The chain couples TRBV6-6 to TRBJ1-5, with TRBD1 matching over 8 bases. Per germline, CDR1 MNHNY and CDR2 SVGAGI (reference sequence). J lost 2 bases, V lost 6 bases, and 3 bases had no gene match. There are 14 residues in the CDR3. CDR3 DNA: TGTGCCAGCAGAAAGGACAGGGGCAATCAGCCCCAGCATTTT. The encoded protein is CASRKDRGNQPQHF.

The CDR3: CASSPGRRDNEQFF. The DNA for the CDR3 is TGCGCCAGCAGCCCGGGACGGAGAGACAATGAGCAGTTCTTC. The chain carries TRBV4-1 and TRBJ2-1; D could derive from TRBD1 or TRBD2 (5 bases each). Germline V lookup: CDR1 MGHRA, CDR2 YSYEKL. The germline V and J ends were trimmed by 4 bases and 5 bases, with 12 bases remaining between them. The CDR3 is made up of 14 amino acids.

The CDR3 coding sequence is TGTGCCAGCAGCGTAGTTCCTAAAGGGGTGGGGACAGAAGACTCTGGAAACACCATATATTTT. Translated, it gives CASSVVPKGVGTEDSGNTIYF. The chain is built from TRBV9 and TRBJ1-3, with TRBD1 matching over 7 bases. There are 21 residues in the CDR3. With 0 bases clipped from V and 0 bases from J, the junction kept 18 bases outside the gene matches. Germline CDR1 SGDLS, CDR2 YYNGEE.

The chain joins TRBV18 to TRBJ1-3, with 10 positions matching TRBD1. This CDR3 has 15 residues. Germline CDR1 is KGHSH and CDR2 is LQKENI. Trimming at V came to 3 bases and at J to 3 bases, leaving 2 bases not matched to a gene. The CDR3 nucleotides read TGTGCCAGCTCACCGGGACAGGGGAGTGGAAACACCATATATTTT. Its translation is CASSPGQGSGNTIYF.

CDR3 sequence: CASSFSRQNTGELFF. The CDR3 nucleotides read TGCGCCAGCAGCTTCTCCCGACAGAACACCGGGGAGCTGTTTTTT. The rearrangement links TRBV5-1 to TRBJ2-2; D gene uncertain. The V gene's germline CDR1 is SGHRS and CDR2 YFSETQ. Trimming took off 2 bases at V and 1 base at J, with 9 bases between the two ends. The CDR3 is made up of 15 amino acids.

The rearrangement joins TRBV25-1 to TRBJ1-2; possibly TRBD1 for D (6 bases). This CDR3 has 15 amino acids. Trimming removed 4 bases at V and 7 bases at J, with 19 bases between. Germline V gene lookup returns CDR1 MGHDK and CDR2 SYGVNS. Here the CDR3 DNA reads TGTGCCAGCAGTGGGAGCGGACAGAGTTTGAGTGGCTACACCTTC. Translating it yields CASSGSGQSLSGYTF.

CDR3 in amino acids: CASSPPGQGRDTIYF. The CDR3 DNA follows: TGTGCCAGCTCACCACCGGGACAGGGCCGGGACACCATATATTTT. This sequence joins TRBV18 and TRBJ1-3; 9 positions match TRBD1. Trimming at V came to 0 bases and at J to 8 bases, leaving 5 bases not matched to a gene. This CDR3 contains 15 residues. Germline CDR1 is KGHSH and CDR2 is LQKENI.

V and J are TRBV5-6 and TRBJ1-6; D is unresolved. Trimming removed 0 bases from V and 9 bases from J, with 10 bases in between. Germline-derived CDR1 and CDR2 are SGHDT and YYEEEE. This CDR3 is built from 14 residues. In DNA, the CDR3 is TGTGCCAGCAGCTTGGCCTATCGGGTTTCACCCCTCCACTTT. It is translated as CASSLAYRVSPLHF.

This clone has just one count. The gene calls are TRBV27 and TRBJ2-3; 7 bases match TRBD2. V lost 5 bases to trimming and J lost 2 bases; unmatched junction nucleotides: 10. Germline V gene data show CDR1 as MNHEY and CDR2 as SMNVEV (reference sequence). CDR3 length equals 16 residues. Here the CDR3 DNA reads TGTGCCAGCAGTGCCGGGGACTACCGATTCACAGATACGCAGTATTTT. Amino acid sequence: CASSAGDYRFTDTQYF.

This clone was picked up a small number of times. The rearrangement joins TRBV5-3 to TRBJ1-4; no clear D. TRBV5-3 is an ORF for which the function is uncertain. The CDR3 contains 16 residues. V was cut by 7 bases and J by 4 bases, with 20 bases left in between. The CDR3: CAREMVGPGRNEKLFF. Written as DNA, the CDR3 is TGTGCCAGAGAAATGGTGGGTCCAGGCCGTAATGAAAAACTGTTTTTT.

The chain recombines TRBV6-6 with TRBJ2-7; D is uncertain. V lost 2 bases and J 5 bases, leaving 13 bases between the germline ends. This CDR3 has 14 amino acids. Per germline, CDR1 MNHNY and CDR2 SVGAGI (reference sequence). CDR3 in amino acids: CASSYPGSQDEQYF. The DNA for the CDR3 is TGTGCCAGCAGTTACCCGGGTAGCCAGGACGAGCAGTACTTC.

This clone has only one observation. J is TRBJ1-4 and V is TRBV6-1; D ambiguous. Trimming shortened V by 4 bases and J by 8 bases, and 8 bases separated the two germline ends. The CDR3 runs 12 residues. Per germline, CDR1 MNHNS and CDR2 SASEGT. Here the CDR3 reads CASSGGGEKLFF. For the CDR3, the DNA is TGTGCCAGCAGTGGGGGAGGAGAAAAACTGTTTTTT.

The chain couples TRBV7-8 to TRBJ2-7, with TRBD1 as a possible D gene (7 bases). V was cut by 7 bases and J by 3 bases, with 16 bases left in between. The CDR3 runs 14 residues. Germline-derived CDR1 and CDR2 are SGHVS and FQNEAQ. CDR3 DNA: TGTGCCAGCACCCGGGAGAACAGGGGCTACGAGCAGTACTTC. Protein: CASTRENRGYEQYF.

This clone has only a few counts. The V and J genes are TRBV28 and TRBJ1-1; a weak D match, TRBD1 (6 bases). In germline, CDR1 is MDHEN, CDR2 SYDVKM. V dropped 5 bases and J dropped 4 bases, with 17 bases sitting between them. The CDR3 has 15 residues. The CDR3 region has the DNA TGTGCCAGCAGTCCACGGGGGGCGGGGTCCACTGAAGCTTTCTTT. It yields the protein CASSPRGAGSTEAFF.

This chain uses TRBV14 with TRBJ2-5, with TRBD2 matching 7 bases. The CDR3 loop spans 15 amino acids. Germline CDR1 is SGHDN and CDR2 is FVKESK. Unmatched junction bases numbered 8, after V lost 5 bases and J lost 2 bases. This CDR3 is CASSYLAGLQETQYF. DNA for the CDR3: TGTGCCAGCAGCTACTTAGCGGGCCTTCAAGAGACCCAGTACTTC.

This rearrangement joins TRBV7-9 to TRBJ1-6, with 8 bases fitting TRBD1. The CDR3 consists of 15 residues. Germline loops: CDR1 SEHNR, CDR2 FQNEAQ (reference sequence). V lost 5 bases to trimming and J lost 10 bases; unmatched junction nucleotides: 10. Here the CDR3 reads CASSPDRGKGSPLHF. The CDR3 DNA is TGTGCCAGCAGCCCCGACAGGGGTAAGGGATCACCCCTCCACTTT.

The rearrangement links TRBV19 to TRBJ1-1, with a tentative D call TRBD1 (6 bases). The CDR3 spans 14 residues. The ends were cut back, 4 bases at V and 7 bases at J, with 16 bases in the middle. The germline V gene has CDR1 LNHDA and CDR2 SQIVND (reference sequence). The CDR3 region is CASSNTQGIFEAFF. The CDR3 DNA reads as TGTGCCAGTAGTAACACACAGGGTATCTTTGAAGCTTTCTTT.

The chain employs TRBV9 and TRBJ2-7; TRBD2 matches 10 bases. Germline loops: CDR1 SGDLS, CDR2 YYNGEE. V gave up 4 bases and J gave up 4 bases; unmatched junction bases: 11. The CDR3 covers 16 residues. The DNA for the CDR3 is TGTGCCAGCAGCCCCCACGGGCTAGCGGGGGATTACGAGCAGTACTTC. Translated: CASSPHGLAGDYEQYF.

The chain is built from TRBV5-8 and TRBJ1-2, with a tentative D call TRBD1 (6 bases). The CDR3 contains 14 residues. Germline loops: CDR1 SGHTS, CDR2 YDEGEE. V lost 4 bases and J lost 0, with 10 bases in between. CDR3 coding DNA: TGTGCCAGCAGCATTGGACAGCCTAACTATGGCTACACCTTC. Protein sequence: CASSIGQPNYGYTF.

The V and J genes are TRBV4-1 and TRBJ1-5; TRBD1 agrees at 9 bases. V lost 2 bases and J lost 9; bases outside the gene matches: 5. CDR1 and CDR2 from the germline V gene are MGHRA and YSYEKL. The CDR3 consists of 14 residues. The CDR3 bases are TGCGCCAGCAGCCAACTGACAGGGGGTAGGCCCCAGCATTTT. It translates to CASSQLTGGRPQHF.

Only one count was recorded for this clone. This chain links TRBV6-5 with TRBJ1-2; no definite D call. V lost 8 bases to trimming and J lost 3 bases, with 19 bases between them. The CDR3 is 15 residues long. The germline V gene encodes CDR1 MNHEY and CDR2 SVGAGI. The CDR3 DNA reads TGTGCCAGCGGAAATGCGTGGCGGACCTACTATGGCTACACCTTC. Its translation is CASGNAWRTYYGYTF.

CDR3 nucleotides: TGTGCCAGCCAAAATCCGGGGCCGGGAGGACATTTT. Encoded protein: CASQNPGPGGHF. The V call is TRBV6-4, the J call TRBJ1-5; the D gene is possibly TRBD1 (5 bases). Germline CDR1 MRHNA, CDR2 SNTAGT. V lost 8 bases and J lost 16, with 21 bases in between. The CDR3 length is 12 residues.

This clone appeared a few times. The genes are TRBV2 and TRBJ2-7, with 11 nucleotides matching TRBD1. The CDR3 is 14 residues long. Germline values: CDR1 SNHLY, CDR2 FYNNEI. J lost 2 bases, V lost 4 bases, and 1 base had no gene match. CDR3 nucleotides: TGTGCCAGCAGTGGGGACAGGGGGGCCTACGAGCAGTACTTC. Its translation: CASSGDRGAYEQYF.

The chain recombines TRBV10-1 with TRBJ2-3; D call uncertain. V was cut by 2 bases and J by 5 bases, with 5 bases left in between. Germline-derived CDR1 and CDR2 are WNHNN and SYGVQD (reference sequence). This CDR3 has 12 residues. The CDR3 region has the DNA TGCGCCAGCAGTGAGCTGGGAGATACGCAGTATTTT. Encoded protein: CASSELGDTQYF.